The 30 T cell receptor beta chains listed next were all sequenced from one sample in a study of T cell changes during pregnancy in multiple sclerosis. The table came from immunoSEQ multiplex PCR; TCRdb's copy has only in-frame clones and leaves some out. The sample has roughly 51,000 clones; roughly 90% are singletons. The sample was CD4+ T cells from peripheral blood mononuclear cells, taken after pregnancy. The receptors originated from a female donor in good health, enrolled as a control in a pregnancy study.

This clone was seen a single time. CDR3 in amino acids: CASSSGQESSGNTIYF. CDR3 DNA: TGCGCCAGCAGTTCCGGACAGGAGAGCTCTGGAAACACCATATATTTT. The rearrangement joins TRBV5-1 to TRBJ1-3; TRBD1 matches at 7 bases. Per the germline V gene, CDR1 is SGHRS and CDR2 is YFSETQ. J was trimmed by 0 bases and V by 5 bases; bases with no gene match: 8. The CDR3 loop spans 16 amino acids. The full variable domain, with the rest looked up from reference TRBV5-1 and TRBJ1-3, is KAGVTQTPRYLIKTRGQQVTLSCSPISGHRSVSWYQQTPGQGLQFLFEYFSETQRNKGNFPGRFSGRQFSNSRSEMNVSTLELGDSALYLCASSSGQESSGNTIYFGEGSWLTVV.

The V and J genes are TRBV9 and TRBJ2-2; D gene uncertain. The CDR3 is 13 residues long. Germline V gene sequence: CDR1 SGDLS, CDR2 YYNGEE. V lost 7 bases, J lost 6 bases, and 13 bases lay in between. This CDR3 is CASRRRDSGELFF. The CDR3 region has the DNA TGTGCCAGCCGGAGACGAGACTCCGGGGAGCTGTTTTTT.

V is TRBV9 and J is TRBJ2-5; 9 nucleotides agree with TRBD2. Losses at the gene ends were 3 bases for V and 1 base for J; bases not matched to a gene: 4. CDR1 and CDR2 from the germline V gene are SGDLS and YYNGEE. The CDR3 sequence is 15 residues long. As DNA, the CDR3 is TGTGCCAGCAGCGCCCGACTAGCGGCCCAAGAGACCCAGTACTTC. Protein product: CASSARLAAQETQYF.

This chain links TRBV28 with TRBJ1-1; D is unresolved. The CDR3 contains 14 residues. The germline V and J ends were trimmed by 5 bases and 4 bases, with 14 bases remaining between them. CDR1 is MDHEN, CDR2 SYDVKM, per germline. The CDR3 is CASSQWEGGTEAFF. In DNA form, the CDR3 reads TGTGCCAGCAGTCAGTGGGAGGGAGGCACTGAAGCTTTCTTT.

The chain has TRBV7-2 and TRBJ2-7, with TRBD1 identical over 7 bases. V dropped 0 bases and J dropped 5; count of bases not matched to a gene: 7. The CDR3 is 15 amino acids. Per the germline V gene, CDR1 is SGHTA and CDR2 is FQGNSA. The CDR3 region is CASSLAKTGINEQYF. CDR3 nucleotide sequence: TGTGCCAGCAGCTTAGCGAAGACAGGGATCAACGAGCAGTACTTC.

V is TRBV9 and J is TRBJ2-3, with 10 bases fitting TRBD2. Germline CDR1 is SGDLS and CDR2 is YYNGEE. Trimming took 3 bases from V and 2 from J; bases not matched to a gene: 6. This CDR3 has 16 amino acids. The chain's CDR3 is CASSALAGQITDTQYF. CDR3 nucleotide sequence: TGTGCCAGCAGCGCACTAGCGGGGCAGATCACAGATACGCAGTATTTT. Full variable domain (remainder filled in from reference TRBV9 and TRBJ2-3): DSGVTQTPKHLITATGQRVTLRCSPRSGDLSVYWYQQSLDQGLQFLIQYYNGEERAKGNILERFSAQQFPDLHSELNLSSLELGDSALYFCASSALAGQITDTQYFGPGTRLTVL.

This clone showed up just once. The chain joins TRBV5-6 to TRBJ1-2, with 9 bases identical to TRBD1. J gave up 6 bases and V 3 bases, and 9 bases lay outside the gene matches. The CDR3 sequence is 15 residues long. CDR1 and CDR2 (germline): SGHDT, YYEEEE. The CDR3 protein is CASSYRTGVINGYTF. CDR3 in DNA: TGTGCCAGCAGCTACCGGACAGGGGTAATTAATGGCTACACCTTC.

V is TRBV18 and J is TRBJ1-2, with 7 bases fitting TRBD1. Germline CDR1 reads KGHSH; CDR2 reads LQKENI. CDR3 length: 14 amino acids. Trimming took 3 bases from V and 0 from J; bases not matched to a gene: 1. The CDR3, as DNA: TGTGCCAGCTCACCGACAGGGTCTAACTATGGCTACACCTTC. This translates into CASSPTGSNYGYTF.

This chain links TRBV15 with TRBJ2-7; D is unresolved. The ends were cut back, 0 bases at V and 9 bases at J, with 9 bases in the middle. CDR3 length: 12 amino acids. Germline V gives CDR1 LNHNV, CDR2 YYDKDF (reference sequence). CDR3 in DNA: TGTGCCACCAGCAGAGACACCGGTTTGCAGTACTTC. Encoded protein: CATSRDTGLQYF.

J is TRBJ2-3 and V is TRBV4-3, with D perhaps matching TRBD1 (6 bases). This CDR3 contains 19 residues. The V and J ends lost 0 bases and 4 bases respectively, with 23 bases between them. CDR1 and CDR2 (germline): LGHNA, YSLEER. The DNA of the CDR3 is TGCGCCAGCAGCCAAGATCTTAAGGGGGTAGGGGCCATAGCAGATACGCAGTATTTT. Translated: CASSQDLKGVGAIADTQYF.

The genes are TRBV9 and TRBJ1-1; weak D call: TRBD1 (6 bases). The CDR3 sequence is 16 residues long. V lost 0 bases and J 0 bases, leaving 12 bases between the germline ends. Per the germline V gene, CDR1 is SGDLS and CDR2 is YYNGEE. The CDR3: CASSVAPDSLNTEAFF. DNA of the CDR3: TGTGCCAGCAGCGTAGCCCCGGACAGCTTGAACACTGAAGCTTTCTTT.

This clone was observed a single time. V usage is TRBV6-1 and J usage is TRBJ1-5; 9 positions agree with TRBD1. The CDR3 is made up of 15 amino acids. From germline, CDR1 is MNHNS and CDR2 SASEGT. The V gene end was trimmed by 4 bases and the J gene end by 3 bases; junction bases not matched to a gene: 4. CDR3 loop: CASSVGTGNNQPQHF. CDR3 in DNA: TGTGCCAGCAGTGTGGGGACAGGGAACAATCAGCCCCAGCATTTT.

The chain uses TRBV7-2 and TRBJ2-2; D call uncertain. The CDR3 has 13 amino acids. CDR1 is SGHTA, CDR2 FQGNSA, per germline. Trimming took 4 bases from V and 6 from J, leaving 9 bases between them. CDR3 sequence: CASSWPRAGELFF. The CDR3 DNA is TGTGCCAGCAGCTGGCCACGGGCCGGGGAGCTGTTTTTT.

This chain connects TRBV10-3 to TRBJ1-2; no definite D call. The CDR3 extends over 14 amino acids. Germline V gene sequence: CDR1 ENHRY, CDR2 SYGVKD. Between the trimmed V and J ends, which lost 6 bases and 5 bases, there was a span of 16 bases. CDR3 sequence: CAIRASGSEYGYTF. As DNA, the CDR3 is TGTGCCATCAGGGCCAGCGGGTCGGAGTATGGCTACACCTTC.

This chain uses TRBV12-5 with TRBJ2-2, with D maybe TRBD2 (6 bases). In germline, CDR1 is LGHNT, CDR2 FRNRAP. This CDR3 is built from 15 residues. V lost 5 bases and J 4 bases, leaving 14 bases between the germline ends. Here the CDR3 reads CASGQILGGTGELFF. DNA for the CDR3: TGTGCTAGTGGTCAGATTCTGGGGGGCACCGGGGAGCTGTTTTTT.

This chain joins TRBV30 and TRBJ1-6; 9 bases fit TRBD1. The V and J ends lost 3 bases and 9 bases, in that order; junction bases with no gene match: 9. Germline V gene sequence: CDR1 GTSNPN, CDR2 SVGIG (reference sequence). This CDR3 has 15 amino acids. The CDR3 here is CAWRADRGESSPLHF. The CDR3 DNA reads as TGTGCCTGGAGGGCTGACAGGGGGGAAAGTTCACCCCTCCACTTT. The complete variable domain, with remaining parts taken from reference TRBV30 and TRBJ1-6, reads SQTIHQWPATLVQPVGSPLSLECTVEGTSNPNLYWYRQAAGRGLQLLFYSVGIGQISSEVPQNLSASRPQDRQFILSSKKLLLSDSGFYLCAWRADRGESSPLHFGNGTRLTVT.

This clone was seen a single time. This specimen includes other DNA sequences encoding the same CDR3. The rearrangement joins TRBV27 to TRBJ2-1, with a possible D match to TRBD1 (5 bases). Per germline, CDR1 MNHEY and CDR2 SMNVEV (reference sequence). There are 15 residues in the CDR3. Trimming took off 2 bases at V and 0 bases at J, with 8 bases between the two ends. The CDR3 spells CASSLDSFSYNEQFF. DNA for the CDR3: TGTGCCAGCAGTTTAGACAGCTTCTCCTACAATGAGCAGTTCTTC.

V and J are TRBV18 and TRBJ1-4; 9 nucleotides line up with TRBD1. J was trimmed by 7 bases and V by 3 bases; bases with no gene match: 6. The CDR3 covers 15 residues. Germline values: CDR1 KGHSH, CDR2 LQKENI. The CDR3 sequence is CASSPWTGASEKLFF. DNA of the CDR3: TGTGCCAGCTCACCGTGGACAGGGGCGAGTGAAAAACTGTTTTTT.

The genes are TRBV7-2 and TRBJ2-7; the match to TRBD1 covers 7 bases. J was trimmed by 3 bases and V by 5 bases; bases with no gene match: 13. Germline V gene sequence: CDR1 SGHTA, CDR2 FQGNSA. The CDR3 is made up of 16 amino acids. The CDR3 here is CASSPRISGGSYEQYF. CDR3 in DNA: TGTGCCAGCAGCCCCCGCATATCAGGGGGAAGCTACGAGCAGTACTTC.

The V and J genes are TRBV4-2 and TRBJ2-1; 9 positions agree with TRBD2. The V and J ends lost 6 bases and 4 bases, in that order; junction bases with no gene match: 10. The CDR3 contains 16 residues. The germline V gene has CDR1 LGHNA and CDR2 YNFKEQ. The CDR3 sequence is CASRRETAGGYNEQFF. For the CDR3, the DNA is TGTGCCAGCAGACGGGAAACAGCGGGGGGATACAATGAGCAGTTCTTC.

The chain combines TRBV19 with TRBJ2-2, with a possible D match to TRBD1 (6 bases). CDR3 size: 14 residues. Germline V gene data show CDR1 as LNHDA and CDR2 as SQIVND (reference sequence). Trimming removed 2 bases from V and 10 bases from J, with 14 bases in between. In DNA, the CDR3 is TGTGCCAGTAGTATAAGGGGGTTCTTTTCGGAGCTGTTTTTT. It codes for CASSIRGFFSELFF.

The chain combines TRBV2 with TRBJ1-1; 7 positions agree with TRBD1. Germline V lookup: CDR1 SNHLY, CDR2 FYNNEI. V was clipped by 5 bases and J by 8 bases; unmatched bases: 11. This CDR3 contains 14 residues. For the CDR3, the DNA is TGTGCCAGCAGTCCGGGACAGATCGATCCGGAAGCTTTCTTT. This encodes CASSPGQIDPEAFF. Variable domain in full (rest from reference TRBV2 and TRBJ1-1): EPEVTQTPSHQVTQMGQEVILRCVPISNHLYFYWYRQILGQKVEFLVSFYNNEISEKSEIFDDQFSVERPDGSNFTLKIRSTKLEDSAMYFCASSPGQIDPEAFFGQGTRLTVV.

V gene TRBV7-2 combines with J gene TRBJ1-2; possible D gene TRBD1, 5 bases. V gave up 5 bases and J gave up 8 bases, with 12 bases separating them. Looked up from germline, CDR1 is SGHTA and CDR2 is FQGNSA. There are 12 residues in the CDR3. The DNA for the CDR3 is TGTGCCAGCAGCGCTACGCAGGGCGGCTACACCTTC. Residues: CASSATQGGYTF.

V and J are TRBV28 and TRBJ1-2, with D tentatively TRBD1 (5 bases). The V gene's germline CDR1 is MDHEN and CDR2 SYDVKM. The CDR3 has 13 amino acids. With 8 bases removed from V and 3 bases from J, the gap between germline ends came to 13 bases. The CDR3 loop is CASSHQGHYGYTF. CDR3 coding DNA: TGTGCCAGCTCCCACCAGGGCCACTATGGCTACACCTTC.

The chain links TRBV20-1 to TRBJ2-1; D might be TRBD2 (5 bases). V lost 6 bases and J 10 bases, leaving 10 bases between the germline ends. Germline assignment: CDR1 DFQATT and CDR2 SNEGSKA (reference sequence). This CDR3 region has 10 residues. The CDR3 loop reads CSAPRGEQFF. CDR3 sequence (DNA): TGCAGTGCGCCCCGAGGGGAGCAGTTCTTC.

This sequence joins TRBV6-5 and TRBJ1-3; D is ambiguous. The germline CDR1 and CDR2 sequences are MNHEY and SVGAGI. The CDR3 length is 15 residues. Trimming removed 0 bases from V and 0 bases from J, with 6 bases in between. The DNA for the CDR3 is TGTGCCAGCAGTTACTCTCTAAACTCTGGAAACACCATATATTTT. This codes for CASSYSLNSGNTIYF.

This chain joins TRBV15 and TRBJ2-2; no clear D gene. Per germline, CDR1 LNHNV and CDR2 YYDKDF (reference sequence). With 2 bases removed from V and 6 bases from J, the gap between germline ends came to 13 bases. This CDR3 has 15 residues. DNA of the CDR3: TGTGCCACCAGCAGACTCACCAGCGCGCCCGGGGAGCTGTTTTTT. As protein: CATSRLTSAPGELFF. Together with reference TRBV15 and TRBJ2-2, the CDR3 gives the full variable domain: DAMVIQNPRYQVTQFGKPVTLSCSQTLNHNVMYWYQQKSSQAPKLLFHYYDKDFNNEADTPDNFQSRRPNTSFCFLDIRSPGLGDTAMYLCATSRLTSAPGELFFGEGSRLTVL.

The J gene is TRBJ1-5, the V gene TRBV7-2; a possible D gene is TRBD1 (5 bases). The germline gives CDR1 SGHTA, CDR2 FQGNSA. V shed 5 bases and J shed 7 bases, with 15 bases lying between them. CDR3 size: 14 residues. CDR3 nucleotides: TGTGCCAGCAGCGACCGGGACGGGAGGCAGCCCCAGCATTTT. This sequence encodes CASSDRDGRQPQHF.

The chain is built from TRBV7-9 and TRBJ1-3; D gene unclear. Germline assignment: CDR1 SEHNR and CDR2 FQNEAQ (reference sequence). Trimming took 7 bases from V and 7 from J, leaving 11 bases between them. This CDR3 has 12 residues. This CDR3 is CASTPGGNTIYF. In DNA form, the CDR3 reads TGTGCCAGCACCCCCGGCGGGAACACCATATATTTT.

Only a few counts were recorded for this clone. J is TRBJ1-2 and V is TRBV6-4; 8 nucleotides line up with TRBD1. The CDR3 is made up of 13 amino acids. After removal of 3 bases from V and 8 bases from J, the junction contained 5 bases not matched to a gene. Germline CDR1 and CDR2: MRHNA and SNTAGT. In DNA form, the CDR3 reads TGTGCCAGCAGTGATGCGGACAGGGCGGGCTACACCTTC. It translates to CASSDADRAGYTF.